The clone carrying this T cell receptor beta chain was seen only once. No antigen is known for it. This entry is derived from a study of cytotoxic CD8 clonotypes in ibrutinib-treated CLL. Study-wide context: A mean of about 240,000 productive templates and over 75,000 productive rearrangements was obtained per sample.

Sequencing was designed to attain a depth spanning 1 in 200,000 to 1 in 1 million T cells. Some clones are missing from TCRdb's copy, which holds only in-frame ones; the method was immunoSEQ multiplex PCR. The profile shows around 150,000 clones, around 84% of them singletons. Findings and caveats of the study: With treatment, public clonotypes, which were uncommon, either contracted or remained stable. Against age-matched healthy donors, baseline clonality ran higher and tracked circulating CD8+ T-cell counts.

Sequences were derived from PBMCs, sampled after 36 months of ibrutinib treatment. This sequence originates from a human donor with chronic lymphocytic leukemia.

The CDR3 here is CASSDEGRVTYNEQFF. DNA for the CDR3: TGTGCCAGCAGTGATGAGGGCAGGGTAACCTACAATGAGCAGTTCTTC. The chain is built from TRBV6-1 and TRBJ2-1; D possibly uses TRBD1 or TRBD2 (5 bases each). V dropped 3 bases and J dropped 2 bases, with 14 bases sitting between them. Germline V gene lookup returns CDR1 MNHNS and CDR2 SASEGT. The CDR3 consists of 16 residues.